These T cell receptor beta chains were read from a single sample in a study of shared clonotypes between healthy human individuals. Profiled with immunoSEQ multiplex PCR; TCRdb holds only in-frame clones, not every one. In the table there are 2 million to 3 million clones, approximately 93% of which are singletons. The sequenced material came from naive CD4+ T cells from PBMCs. The receptors derive from a man aged 18 to 30 in good health. Some clones in this sample may be carry-over from other donors' samples. Both conserved end residues are part of each CDR3. The order of the fields is D gene, J gene, clone size, V gene, CDR3 protein, CDR3 DNA. The D gene is left open where the match is weak. Clone size is shown for a subset of rows, as once, few, many or a class of expanded clone.

D gene: TRBD2
J gene: TRBJ2-3
clone size: -
V gene: TRBV28
CDR3 protein: CASSLTGLVVDTQYF
CDR3 DNA: TGTGCCAGCAGTTTAACTGGACTAGTGGTGGATACGCAGTATTTT

D gene: -
J gene: TRBJ2-3
clone size: -
V gene: TRBV11-2
CDR3 protein: CASSLDPPGRPTDTQYF
CDR3 DNA: TGTGCCAGCAGCTTAGATCCCCCGGGACGCCCCACAGATACGCAGTATTTT

D gene: TRBD1
J gene: TRBJ1-3
clone size: -
V gene: TRBV7-2
CDR3 protein: CASSPTGGISGNTIYF
CDR3 DNA: TGTGCCAGCAGTCCTACAGGGGGGATCTCTGGAAACACCATATATTTT

D gene: -
J gene: TRBJ2-2
clone size: -
V gene: TRBV5-1
CDR3 protein: CASSFEGELFF
CDR3 DNA: TGCGCCAGCAGCTTTGAGGGGGAGCTGTTTTTT

D gene: -
J gene: TRBJ2-3
clone size: -
V gene: TRBV6-5
CDR3 protein: CASSYRGSPHTDTQYF
CDR3 DNA: TGTGCCAGCAGTTACCGAGGGTCACCCCACACAGATACGCAGTATTTT

D gene: TRBD1
J gene: TRBJ2-7
clone size: -
V gene: TRBV7-2
CDR3 protein: CASSPRTGGSYEQYF
CDR3 DNA: TGTGCCAGCAGCCCAAGGACAGGGGGGTCCTACGAGCAGTACTTC

D gene: -
J gene: TRBJ2-2
clone size: -
V gene: TRBV11-2
CDR3 protein: CASSPWGYDGELFF
CDR3 DNA: TGTGCCAGCAGCCCATGGGGATACGACGGGGAGCTGTTTTTT

D gene: TRBD1
J gene: TRBJ2-1
clone size: -
V gene: TRBV7-9
CDR3 protein: CASSIGQGAGNEQFF
CDR3 DNA: TGTGCCAGCAGCATCGGACAGGGGGCAGGCAATGAGCAGTTCTTC

D gene: TRBD1
J gene: TRBJ2-7
clone size: -
V gene: TRBV28
CDR3 protein: CASSLAGTGFNEQYF
CDR3 DNA: TGTGCCAGCAGTTTAGCTGGGACAGGGTTCAACGAGCAGTACTTC

D gene: -
J gene: TRBJ1-4
clone size: once
V gene: TRBV2
CDR3 protein: CASTLGGLLLFF
CDR3 DNA: TGTGCCAGCACCCTAGGGGGGCTGCTGCTGTTTTTT

D gene: TRBD2
J gene: TRBJ2-1
clone size: -
V gene: TRBV5-4
CDR3 protein: CASSLDSSGSGNEQFF
CDR3 DNA: TGTGCCAGCAGCTTGGATAGTAGCGGGAGCGGCAATGAGCAGTTCTTC

D gene: -
J gene: TRBJ1-5
clone size: few
V gene: TRBV9
CDR3 protein: CASSPRGGNQPQHF
CDR3 DNA: TGTGCCTCTTCCCCGCGGGGGGGCAATCAGCCCCAGCATTTT

D gene: -
J gene: TRBJ2-3
clone size: -
V gene: TRBV10-3
CDR3 protein: CAISESPGGQFTDTQYF
CDR3 DNA: TGTGCCATCAGTGAGAGCCCCGGGGGACAGTTCACAGATACGCAGTATTTT

D gene: -
J gene: TRBJ1-1
clone size: once
V gene: TRBV7-2
CDR3 protein: CASSLDGGRTEAFF
CDR3 DNA: TGTGCCAGCAGCTTAGATGGGGGGCGAACTGAAGCTTTCTTT

D gene: TRBD2
J gene: TRBJ2-5
clone size: once
V gene: TRBV6-1
CDR3 protein: CASTFNSGSKETQYF
CDR3 DNA: TGTGCCAGCACTTTCAATAGCGGGAGTAAGGAGACCCAGTACTTC

D gene: -
J gene: TRBJ2-1
clone size: -
V gene: TRBV6-5
CDR3 protein: CASSYGGGGGEQFF
CDR3 DNA: TGTGCCAGCAGTTACGGAGGGGGCGGCGGTGAGCAGTTCTTC

D gene: TRBD1
J gene: TRBJ2-5
clone size: -
V gene: TRBV9
CDR3 protein: CASSAGTAQETQYF
CDR3 DNA: TGTGCCAGCAGCGCCGGGACAGCCCAAGAGACCCAGTACTTC

D gene: -
J gene: TRBJ1-2
clone size: -
V gene: TRBV2
CDR3 protein: CASCLVDSGGYTF
CDR3 DNA: TGTGCCAGCTGTCTAGTGGACAGCGGAGGCTACACCTTC

D gene: -
J gene: TRBJ1-5
clone size: -
V gene: TRBV28
CDR3 protein: CASRYRVQPQHF
CDR3 DNA: TGTGCCAGCAGATACAGGGTCCAGCCCCAGCATTTT

D gene: TRBD1
J gene: TRBJ1-2
clone size: -
V gene: TRBV2
CDR3 protein: CASSGQGATNYGYTF
CDR3 DNA: TGTGCCAGCAGCGGACAGGGCGCCACTAACTATGGCTACACCTTC

D gene: TRBD1
J gene: TRBJ1-1
clone size: -
V gene: TRBV5-4
CDR3 protein: CASSSYRGSNTEAFF
CDR3 DNA: TGTGCCAGCAGCTCCTACAGGGGGTCGAACACTGAAGCTTTCTTT

D gene: -
J gene: TRBJ1-2
clone size: once
V gene: TRBV2
CDR3 protein: CASSVGLEGYTF
CDR3 DNA: TGTGCCAGCAGTGTAGGGCTAGAGGGCTACACCTTC

D gene: -
J gene: TRBJ2-7
clone size: -
V gene: TRBV11-3
CDR3 protein: CASSTTGNSYEQYF
CDR3 DNA: TGTGCCAGCAGCACCACAGGGAACTCCTACGAGCAGTACTTC

D gene: -
J gene: TRBJ1-3
clone size: -
V gene: TRBV2
CDR3 protein: CASSDRNPGNTIYF
CDR3 DNA: TGTGCCAGCAGTGACCGGAACCCTGGAAACACCATATATTTT

D gene: TRBD1
J gene: TRBJ1-4
clone size: once
V gene: TRBV7-9
CDR3 protein: CASSERDRGDEKLFF
CDR3 DNA: TGTGCCAGCAGCGAACGGGACAGGGGGGATGAAAAACTGTTTTTT

D gene: -
J gene: TRBJ2-7
clone size: -
V gene: TRBV25-1
CDR3 protein: CASSGRGQSYEQYF
CDR3 DNA: TGTGCCAGCAGTGGTCGGGGGCAGTCCTACGAGCAGTACTTC

D gene: -
J gene: TRBJ1-5
clone size: once
V gene: TRBV21-1
CDR3 protein: CASSKDDRGFNQPQHF
CDR3 DNA: TGTGCCAGCAGCAAAGACGACAGGGGATTCAATCAGCCCCAGCATTTT

D gene: -
J gene: TRBJ2-5
clone size: -
V gene: TRBV4-1
CDR3 protein: CASSQVPRGEQETQYF
CDR3 DNA: TGCGCCAGCAGCCAAGTTCCCAGGGGCGAACAAGAGACCCAGTACTTC

D gene: TRBD2
J gene: TRBJ2-1
clone size: -
V gene: TRBV5-6
CDR3 protein: CASSRTSGSGNEQFF
CDR3 DNA: TGTGCCAGCAGCCGGACTAGCGGGAGCGGGAATGAGCAGTTCTTC

D gene: TRBD2
J gene: TRBJ2-7
clone size: -
V gene: TRBV5-1
CDR3 protein: CASSLALSAGESYEQYF
CDR3 DNA: TGCGCCAGCAGCTTGGCTCTCAGTGCGGGAGAGTCCTACGAGCAGTACTTC

D gene: -
J gene: TRBJ1-1
clone size: few
V gene: TRBV6-4
CDR3 protein: CASIRRTDMNTEAFF
CDR3 DNA: TGTGCCAGCATACGGAGGACAGACATGAACACTGAAGCTTTCTTT

D gene: -
J gene: TRBJ2-7
clone size: -
V gene: TRBV27
CDR3 protein: CASSLNGVRYEQYF
CDR3 DNA: TGTGCCAGCAGTTTAAACGGGGTAAGGTACGAGCAGTACTTC

D gene: -
J gene: TRBJ2-1
clone size: -
V gene: TRBV5-1
CDR3 protein: CASSFGQIRAVEQFF
CDR3 DNA: TGCGCCAGCAGCTTTGGACAGATCAGAGCGGTGGAGCAGTTCTTC

D gene: TRBD2
J gene: TRBJ2-1
clone size: once
V gene: TRBV19
CDR3 protein: CASSILETSGSYYNEQFF
CDR3 DNA: TGTGCCAGTAGTATTTTAGAGACTAGCGGGAGTTATTACAATGAGCAGTTCTTC

D gene: -
J gene: TRBJ1-1
clone size: -
V gene: TRBV5-4
CDR3 protein: CASSLDRQRNTEAFF
CDR3 DNA: TGTGCCAGCAGCTTGGATAGGCAGAGGAACACTGAAGCTTTCTTT

D gene: -
J gene: TRBJ1-1
clone size: -
V gene: TRBV5-1
CDR3 protein: CASSLASGGNTEAFF
CDR3 DNA: TGCGCCAGCAGCTTGGCCTCCGGGGGAAACACTGAAGCTTTCTTT

D gene: -
J gene: TRBJ2-3
clone size: -
V gene: TRBV18
CDR3 protein: CASSPAGQAYSDTQYF
CDR3 DNA: TGTGCCAGCTCACCGGCGGGACAAGCCTACTCCGATACGCAGTATTTT

D gene: -
J gene: TRBJ2-5
clone size: -
V gene: TRBV5-6
CDR3 protein: CASSLAGAETQYF
CDR3 DNA: TGTGCCAGCAGTCTCGCGGGGGCAGAGACCCAGTACTTC

D gene: -
J gene: TRBJ2-2
clone size: once
V gene: TRBV30
CDR3 protein: CARVGGSNTGELFF
CDR3 DNA: TGTGCCCGGGTGGGGGGCTCGAACACCGGGGAGCTGTTTTTT

D gene: -
J gene: TRBJ2-7
clone size: -
V gene: TRBV28
CDR3 protein: CASRVNYEQYF
CDR3 DNA: TGTGCCAGCAGGGTAAACTACGAGCAGTACTTC

D gene: TRBD1
J gene: TRBJ2-5
clone size: -
V gene: TRBV18
CDR3 protein: CASSPQGAPETQYF
CDR3 DNA: TGTGCCAGCTCACCACAGGGGGCGCCGGAGACCCAGTACTTC

D gene: TRBD1
J gene: TRBJ2-1
clone size: -
V gene: TRBV7-7
CDR3 protein: CASSSGTGDEQFF
CDR3 DNA: TGTGCCAGCAGCTCCGGGACAGGGGATGAGCAGTTCTTC

D gene: -
J gene: TRBJ2-1
clone size: -
V gene: TRBV7-8
CDR3 protein: CASSLAPYNEQFF
CDR3 DNA: TGTGCCAGCAGCTTAGCACCTTACAATGAGCAGTTCTTC

D gene: -
J gene: TRBJ1-3
clone size: -
V gene: TRBV5-4
CDR3 protein: CASSPDRNSGNTIYF
CDR3 DNA: TGTGCCAGCAGCCCGGACAGAAACTCTGGAAACACCATATATTTT

D gene: TRBD2
J gene: TRBJ2-7
clone size: -
V gene: TRBV4-3
CDR3 protein: CASSQRTSGSYEQYF
CDR3 DNA: TGCGCCAGCAGCCAGCGGACTAGCGGGAGCTACGAGCAGTACTTC

D gene: TRBD1
J gene: TRBJ2-2
clone size: -
V gene: TRBV9
CDR3 protein: CASSVGDRNTGELFF
CDR3 DNA: TGTGCCAGCAGCGTAGGGGACAGAAACACCGGGGAGCTGTTTTTT

D gene: -
J gene: TRBJ1-5
clone size: few
V gene: TRBV6-1
CDR3 protein: CASITGRSNQPQHF
CDR3 DNA: TGTGCCAGCATTACAGGACGGAGCAATCAGCCCCAGCATTTT

D gene: TRBD2
J gene: TRBJ2-5
clone size: -
V gene: TRBV5-4
CDR3 protein: CASSWRVQAGQETQYF
CDR3 DNA: TGTGCCAGCAGCTGGAGGGTGCAAGCGGGGCAAGAGACCCAGTACTTC

D gene: -
J gene: TRBJ1-4
clone size: -
V gene: TRBV5-1
CDR3 protein: CASSWGQTNEKLFF
CDR3 DNA: TGCGCCAGCAGCTGGGGACAAACTAATGAAAAACTGTTTTTT

D gene: -
J gene: TRBJ2-3
clone size: -
V gene: TRBV2
CDR3 protein: CASSETAALGDTQYF
CDR3 DNA: TGTGCCAGCAGTGAAACGGCCGCTTTGGGAGATACGCAGTATTTT

D gene: TRBD1
J gene: TRBJ2-1
clone size: once
V gene: TRBV7-3
CDR3 protein: CASSLQGVSYNEQFF
CDR3 DNA: TGTGCCAGCAGCTTACAGGGGGTATCTTACAATGAGCAGTTCTTC

D gene: -
J gene: TRBJ1-1
clone size: -
V gene: TRBV21-1
CDR3 protein: CASSRLAEAFF
CDR3 DNA: TGTGCCAGCAGCAGGCTTGCTGAAGCTTTCTTT

D gene: -
J gene: TRBJ1-5
clone size: -
V gene: TRBV27
CDR3 protein: CASSPTEVYSNQPQHF
CDR3 DNA: TGTGCCAGCAGTCCGACTGAAGTATATAGCAATCAGCCCCAGCATTTT

D gene: -
J gene: TRBJ2-7
clone size: once
V gene: TRBV6-5
CDR3 protein: CASSRGPAWEQYF
CDR3 DNA: TGTGCCAGCAGTCGGGGCCCGGCCTGGGAGCAGTACTTC

D gene: -
J gene: TRBJ1-3
clone size: few
V gene: TRBV7-3
CDR3 protein: CASSLGPRGGNTIYF
CDR3 DNA: TGTGCCAGCAGCTTAGGACCCCGAGGTGGAAACACCATATATTTT

D gene: -
J gene: TRBJ2-5
clone size: once
V gene: TRBV18
CDR3 protein: CASSRGQETQYF
CDR3 DNA: TGTGCCAGCTCACGAGGACAAGAGACCCAGTACTTC

D gene: TRBD1
J gene: TRBJ2-5
clone size: -
V gene: TRBV5-4
CDR3 protein: CASSFPSLRTGGGGETQYF
CDR3 DNA: TGTGCCAGCAGCTTCCCTTCCTTGCGGACAGGGGGCGGCGGGGAGACCCAGTACTTC

D gene: -
J gene: TRBJ1-1
clone size: -
V gene: TRBV5-4
CDR3 protein: CASSLGIGAQGHTEAFF
CDR3 DNA: TGTGCCAGCAGCTTGGGAATAGGAGCGCAGGGGCACACTGAAGCTTTCTTT

D gene: -
J gene: TRBJ1-1
clone size: -
V gene: TRBV5-6
CDR3 protein: CASKWGEVLGTEAFF
CDR3 DNA: TGTGCCAGCAAATGGGGAGAGGTTTTGGGCACTGAAGCTTTCTTT

D gene: TRBD1
J gene: TRBJ2-1
clone size: -
V gene: TRBV9
CDR3 protein: CASSRIRGSVEQFF
CDR3 DNA: TGTGCCAGCAGTCGAATCAGGGGGTCGGTGGAGCAGTTCTTC